The rows below give T cell receptor beta chains drawn from one sample of a study of T cell responses to AZD1222 COVID-19 vaccine. Profiled with immunoSEQ multiplex PCR; TCRdb holds only in-frame clones, not every one. In the table there are roughly 180,000 clones, about 89% of which are singletons. The specimen was peripheral blood, collected on day 0 of MenACWY control vaccination. These receptors originate from an adult in good health. The CDR3 runs from the conserved cysteine through the conserved F or W. D genes are given only for firm matches. The size entry is marked missing in some rows and otherwise reads once, few, many or a size class.

J gene: TRBJ2-5; D gene: TRBD1; clone size: NA; CDR3 length: 13; V gene: TRBV5-6; CDR3 protein: CASSRDRDETQYF; CDR3 DNA: TGTGCCAGCAGCAGGGACAGGGACGAGACCCAGTACTTC
J gene: TRBJ1-5; D gene: NA; clone size: NA; CDR3 length: 12; V gene: TRBV7-2; CDR3 protein: CASSSIGQPQHF; CDR3 DNA: TGTGCCAGCAGCTCGATAGGTCAGCCCCAGCATTTT
J gene: TRBJ2-2; D gene: TRBD2; clone size: NA; CDR3 length: 16; V gene: TRBV7-2; CDR3 protein: CASSPRLAGGTGELFF; CDR3 DNA: TGTGCCAGCAGCCCTCGACTAGCGGGAGGCACCGGGGAGCTGTTTTTT
J gene: TRBJ1-6; D gene: TRBD1; clone size: NA; CDR3 length: 17; V gene: TRBV5-1; CDR3 protein: CASSLADRPSGNSPLHF; CDR3 DNA: TGCGCCAGCAGCTTGGCGGACAGGCCGTCAGGGAATTCACCCCTCCACTTT
J gene: TRBJ1-1; D gene: NA; clone size: NA; CDR3 length: 14; V gene: TRBV18; CDR3 protein: CASQSVGGNTEAFF; CDR3 DNA: TGTGCCAGCCAATCGGTGGGGGGCAACACTGAAGCTTTCTTT
J gene: TRBJ1-2; D gene: NA; clone size: NA; CDR3 length: 15; V gene: TRBV10-3; CDR3 protein: CAISDARGGNYGYTF; CDR3 DNA: TGTGCCATCAGCGACGCCCGGGGAGGCAACTATGGCTACACCTTC
J gene: TRBJ2-1; D gene: NA; clone size: few; CDR3 length: 12; V gene: TRBV12-3/TRBV12-4; CDR3 protein: CASSRAYNEQFF; CDR3 DNA: TGTGCCAGCAGCCGCGCCTACAATGAGCAGTTCTTC
J gene: TRBJ1-6; D gene: NA; clone size: once; CDR3 length: 14; V gene: TRBV7-2; CDR3 protein: CASSLVPPRAPLHF; CDR3 DNA: TGTGCCAGCAGCTTAGTCCCTCCTCGGGCACCCCTCCACTTT
J gene: TRBJ2-1; D gene: NA; clone size: NA; CDR3 length: 15; V gene: TRBV11-2; CDR3 protein: CASSLDFDSGREQFF; CDR3 DNA: TGTGCCAGCAGCTTAGATTTCGATTCAGGCCGTGAGCAGTTCTTC
J gene: TRBJ2-7; D gene: NA; clone size: NA; CDR3 length: 13; V gene: TRBV19; CDR3 protein: CASRRTATGEQYF; CDR3 DNA: TGTGCCAGTAGGCGGACAGCGACGGGGGAGCAGTACTTC
J gene: TRBJ2-1; D gene: NA; clone size: once; CDR3 length: 15; V gene: TRBV5-1; CDR3 protein: CASSYRDGAYNEQFF; CDR3 DNA: TGCGCCAGCAGCTACCGGGACGGAGCCTACAATGAGCAGTTCTTC
J gene: TRBJ2-5; D gene: NA; clone size: NA; CDR3 length: 14; V gene: TRBV28; CDR3 protein: CASSLRRYQETQYF; CDR3 DNA: TGTGCCAGCAGTTTAAGGAGGTACCAAGAGACCCAGTACTTC
J gene: TRBJ2-7; D gene: NA; clone size: NA; CDR3 length: 17; V gene: TRBV28; CDR3 protein: CASSSLPQGPSSYEQYF; CDR3 DNA: TGTGCCAGCAGTTCCCTTCCCCAGGGGCCTAGCTCCTACGAGCAGTACTTC
J gene: TRBJ1-2; D gene: NA; clone size: NA; CDR3 length: 12; V gene: TRBV25-1; CDR3 protein: CASKLRGGGYTF; CDR3 DNA: TGTGCCAGCAAACTGAGGGGGGGAGGCTACACCTTC
J gene: TRBJ2-7; D gene: TRBD2; clone size: NA; CDR3 length: 15; V gene: TRBV3-1/TRBV3-2; CDR3 protein: CASSQKPGGGSEQYF; CDR3 DNA: TGTGCCAGCAGCCAAAAACCTGGCGGGGGGAGCGAGCAGTACTTC
J gene: TRBJ2-7; D gene: TRBD1; clone size: NA; CDR3 length: 14; V gene: TRBV5-8; CDR3 protein: CASSTGQGTYEQYF; CDR3 DNA: TGTGCCAGCAGTACGGGACAGGGGACCTACGAGCAGTACTTC
J gene: TRBJ1-3; D gene: NA; clone size: NA; CDR3 length: 14; V gene: TRBV5-1; CDR3 protein: CASSLDYSGNTIYF; CDR3 DNA: TGCGCCAGCAGCTTGGACTACTCTGGAAACACCATATATTTT
J gene: TRBJ1-1; D gene: NA; clone size: NA; CDR3 length: 11; V gene: TRBV28; CDR3 protein: CASKLNTEAFF; CDR3 DNA: TGTGCCAGCAAATTGAACACTGAAGCTTTCTTT
J gene: TRBJ1-6; D gene: TRBD1; clone size: NA; CDR3 length: 15; V gene: TRBV5-4; CDR3 protein: CASSLGGTGLSPLHF; CDR3 DNA: TGTGCCAGCAGCTTGGGTGGGACAGGGCTCTCACCCCTCCACTTT
J gene: TRBJ2-2; D gene: NA; clone size: NA; CDR3 length: 15; V gene: TRBV9; CDR3 protein: CASSVGGQNTGELFF; CDR3 DNA: TGTGCCAGCAGCGTAGGTGGGCAGAACACCGGGGAGCTGTTTTTT
J gene: TRBJ2-1; D gene: TRBD1; clone size: once; CDR3 length: 17; V gene: TRBV2; CDR3 protein: CASSTGTGERSYNEQFF; CDR3 DNA: TGTGCCAGCAGTACCGGGACAGGGGAGCGTTCCTACAATGAGCAGTTCTTC
J gene: TRBJ2-7; D gene: TRBD2; clone size: NA; CDR3 length: 14; V gene: TRBV5-4; CDR3 protein: CASSLAERGREQYF; CDR3 DNA: TGTGCCAGCAGCTTGGCCGAGCGGGGGAGAGAGCAGTACTTC
J gene: TRBJ2-3; D gene: NA; clone size: NA; CDR3 length: 14; V gene: TRBV18; CDR3 protein: CASSPRTDTDTQYF; CDR3 DNA: TGTGCCAGCTCACCACGGACAGACACAGATACGCAGTATTTT
J gene: TRBJ1-3; D gene: NA; clone size: NA; CDR3 length: 13; V gene: TRBV30; CDR3 protein: CAWSSVDGNTIYF; CDR3 DNA: TGTGCCTGGAGCTCGGTGGACGGAAACACCATATATTTT
J gene: TRBJ2-1; D gene: TRBD2; clone size: once; CDR3 length: 18; V gene: TRBV7-6; CDR3 protein: CASSLGMRFTSGDNEQFF; CDR3 DNA: TGTGCCAGCAGCTTGGGGATGAGGTTTACTAGCGGAGACAATGAGCAGTTCTTC
J gene: TRBJ1-2; D gene: TRBD1; clone size: few; CDR3 length: 14; V gene: TRBV6-5; CDR3 protein: CASRNRGGLYGYTF; CDR3 DNA: TGTGCCAGCAGGAACAGGGGGGGCCTTTATGGCTACACCTTC
J gene: TRBJ2-2; D gene: NA; clone size: NA; CDR3 length: 18; V gene: TRBV27; CDR3 protein: CASSSLSWQKTNTGELFF; CDR3 DNA: TGTGCCAGCAGTTCTTTAAGCTGGCAGAAAACGAACACCGGGGAGCTGTTTTTT
J gene: TRBJ2-7; D gene: NA; clone size: NA; CDR3 length: 15; V gene: TRBV11-2; CDR3 protein: CASSLDGQGYYEQYF; CDR3 DNA: TGTGCCAGCAGCTTAGATGGGCAGGGTTACTACGAGCAGTACTTC
J gene: TRBJ2-5; D gene: NA; clone size: NA; CDR3 length: 14; V gene: TRBV3-1/TRBV3-2; CDR3 protein: CASSQMGAWETQYF; CDR3 DNA: TGTGCCAGCAGCCAAATGGGGGCTTGGGAGACCCAGTACTTC
J gene: TRBJ2-7; D gene: TRBD1; clone size: few; CDR3 length: 14; V gene: TRBV14; CDR3 protein: CASSGTGGPYEQYF; CDR3 DNA: TGTGCCAGCAGCGGGACAGGGGGCCCCTACGAGCAGTACTTC
J gene: TRBJ1-1; D gene: TRBD1; clone size: NA; CDR3 length: 14; V gene: TRBV2; CDR3 protein: CASQTDRLNTEAFF; CDR3 DNA: TGTGCCAGCCAAACGGACAGGTTGAACACTGAAGCTTTCTTT
J gene: TRBJ1-1; D gene: NA; clone size: NA; CDR3 length: 13; V gene: TRBV9; CDR3 protein: CASSPSVNTEAFF; CDR3 DNA: TGTGCCAGCAGCCCATCAGTGAACACTGAAGCTTTCTTT
J gene: TRBJ1-5; D gene: NA; clone size: NA; CDR3 length: 13; V gene: TRBV3-1/TRBV3-2; CDR3 protein: CASSQDLLEPQHF; CDR3 DNA: TGTGCCAGCAGCCAAGACCTACTGGAGCCCCAGCATTTT
J gene: TRBJ1-6; D gene: NA; clone size: NA; CDR3 length: 15; V gene: TRBV13; CDR3 protein: CASSPSREGGSPLHF; CDR3 DNA: TGTGCCAGCAGCCCGTCCAGGGAGGGAGGGTCACCCCTCCACTTT
J gene: TRBJ1-3; D gene: NA; clone size: NA; CDR3 length: 17; V gene: TRBV25-1; CDR3 protein: CASSGRGRTSDGNTIYF; CDR3 DNA: TGTGCCAGCAGTGGGAGGGGACGAACCTCAGACGGAAACACCATATATTTT
J gene: TRBJ1-1; D gene: NA; clone size: NA; CDR3 length: 15; V gene: TRBV7-2; CDR3 protein: CASSLTGEMNTEAFF; CDR3 DNA: TGTGCCAGCAGCTTAACGGGGGAGATGAACACTGAAGCTTTCTTT
J gene: TRBJ2-7; D gene: TRBD2; clone size: NA; CDR3 length: 15; V gene: TRBV2; CDR3 protein: CASSDRLAGKNEQYF; CDR3 DNA: TGTGCCAGCAGTGACCGATTAGCGGGAAAGAACGAGCAGTACTTC
J gene: TRBJ2-7; D gene: TRBD2; clone size: NA; CDR3 length: 14; V gene: TRBV6-1; CDR3 protein: CASSEWLAGGEQYF; CDR3 DNA: TGTGCCAGCAGTGAATGGCTAGCGGGAGGCGAGCAGTACTTC
J gene: TRBJ2-5; D gene: TRBD2; clone size: NA; CDR3 length: 15; V gene: TRBV5-1; CDR3 protein: CASSSPGGFGETQYF; CDR3 DNA: TGCGCCAGCAGCTCCCCCGGGGGGTTTGGGGAGACCCAGTACTTC
J gene: TRBJ1-1; D gene: NA; clone size: NA; CDR3 length: 11; V gene: TRBV19; CDR3 protein: CASSRRTEAFF; CDR3 DNA: TGTGCCAGTAGTCGCCGCACTGAGGCTTTCTTT
J gene: TRBJ2-6; D gene: TRBD1; clone size: once; CDR3 length: 17; V gene: TRBV24-1; CDR3 protein: CASPKRDRASGANVLTF; CDR3 DNA: TGTGCGTCCCCGAAACGGGACAGGGCCTCTGGGGCCAACGTCCTGACTTTC